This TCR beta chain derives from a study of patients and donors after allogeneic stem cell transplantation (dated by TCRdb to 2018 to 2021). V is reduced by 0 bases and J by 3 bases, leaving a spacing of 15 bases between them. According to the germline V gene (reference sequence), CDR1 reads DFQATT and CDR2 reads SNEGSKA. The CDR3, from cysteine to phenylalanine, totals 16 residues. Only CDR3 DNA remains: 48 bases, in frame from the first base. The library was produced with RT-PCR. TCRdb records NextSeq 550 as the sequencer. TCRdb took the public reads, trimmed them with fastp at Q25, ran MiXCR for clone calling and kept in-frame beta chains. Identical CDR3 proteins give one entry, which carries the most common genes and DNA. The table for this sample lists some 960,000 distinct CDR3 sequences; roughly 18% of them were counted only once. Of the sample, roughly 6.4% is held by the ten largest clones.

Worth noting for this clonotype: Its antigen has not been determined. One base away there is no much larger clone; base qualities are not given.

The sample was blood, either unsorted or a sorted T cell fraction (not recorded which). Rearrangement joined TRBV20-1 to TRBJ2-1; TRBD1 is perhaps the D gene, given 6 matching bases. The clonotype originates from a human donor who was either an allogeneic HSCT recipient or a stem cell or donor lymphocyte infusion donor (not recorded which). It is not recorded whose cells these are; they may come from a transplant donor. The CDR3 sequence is CSARDPGTQYYNEQFF. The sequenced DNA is TGCAGTGCTAGAGATCCCGGGACACAATACTACAATGAGCAGTTCTTC.